What follows are 28 T cell receptor beta chains derived from one specimen sequenced in a study of T cell responses to AZD1222 COVID-19 vaccine. Only in-frame clones appear in the TCRdb table, and some are missing; sequencing was by immunoSEQ multiplex PCR. This table holds 95,000 to 150,000 clones, 85% to 95% found once. Source: peripheral blood, taken on day 0 of AZD1222 vaccination. The receptors shown here come from an adult in good health.

The chain employs TRBV6-6 and TRBJ2-5; unclear D gene. Germline values: CDR1 MNHNY, CDR2 SVGAGI (reference sequence). The CDR3 length is 10 residues. Trimming pared 6 bases from V and 4 bases from J, leaving 3 bases between. CDR3 nucleotides: TGTGCCAGCAGGGGAGAGACCCAGTACTTC. It codes for CASRGETQYF.

The V call is TRBV6-5, the J call TRBJ1-2; 7 nucleotides match TRBD1. This CDR3 has 14 residues. The trim removed 5 bases at V and 3 bases at J, leaving 6 bases unmatched. The germline V gene has CDR1 MNHEY and CDR2 SVGAGI. As DNA, the CDR3 is TGTGCCAGCAGTCGGGACAGAAGTTACTATGGCTACACCTTC. Encoded protein: CASSRDRSYYGYTF.

The chain combines TRBV5-8 with TRBJ1-4; D not resolved. The germline CDR1 and CDR2 sequences are SGHTS and YDEGEE. The V end lost 1 base, the J end lost 5 bases, and 9 bases lay between the germline ends. The CDR3 spans 14 residues. CDR3 nucleotides: TGTGCCAGCAGCTTGTCGGTCGCAAATGAAAAACTGTTTTTT. Translating gives CASSLSVANEKLFF.

The chain employs TRBV5-1 and TRBJ2-1; unclear D gene. CDR3 length equals 15 residues. V shed 0 bases and J shed 7 bases, with 14 bases lying between them. CDR1 and CDR2 from the germline V gene are SGHRS and YFSETQ. The CDR3 nucleotides are TGCGCCAGCAGCTTGGTGGGCCACCTCGGGAATGAGCAGTTCTTC. This encodes CASSLVGHLGNEQFF.

This clone was seen just once. V usage is TRBV9 and J usage is TRBJ1-5; 7 bases map to TRBD1. Losses at the gene ends were 3 bases for V and 5 bases for J; bases not matched to a gene: 5. CDR3 size: 14 residues. Germline CDR1 SGDLS, CDR2 YYNGEE. The CDR3 loop is CASSATGRDQPQHF. The CDR3 DNA is TGTGCCAGCAGCGCGACAGGGAGGGATCAGCCCCAGCATTTT.

In DNA, the CDR3 is TGTGCCAGCAGCCTCGGGACAGGGTTTCAAGAGACCCAGTACTTC. Protein: CASSLGTGFQETQYF. The chain carries TRBV5-8 and TRBJ2-5, with 9 bases identical to TRBD1. The V gene end was trimmed by 4 bases and the J gene end by 2 bases; junction bases not matched to a gene: 6. This CDR3 is 15 amino acids long. CDR1 is SGHTS, CDR2 YDEGEE, per germline.

The genes are TRBV11-3 and TRBJ2-7, with TRBD1 matching over 9 bases. The CDR3 extends over 14 amino acids. V trimming: 5 bases; J trimming: 2 bases; junction bases outside the gene matches: 4. Germline V gives CDR1 SGHNT, CDR2 YENEEA. The CDR3 sequence is CASSLGQGTYEQYF. CDR3 nucleotides: TGTGCCAGCAGCCTCGGACAGGGGACCTACGAGCAGTACTTC.

The chain couples TRBV12-3 or TRBV12-4 to TRBJ1-2; D is uncertain. The CDR3 extends over 12 amino acids. The V and J ends lost 5 bases and 5 bases respectively, with 9 bases between them. The chain's CDR3 is CASSPLGYGYTF. In nucleotides, the CDR3 is TGTGCCAGCAGTCCCCTGGGGTATGGCTACACCTTC.

V is TRBV6-5 and J is TRBJ1-6; 8 nucleotides match TRBD1. Trimming at V came to 4 bases and at J to 7 bases, leaving 9 bases not matched to a gene. This CDR3 has 16 residues. Germline V gives CDR1 MNHEY, CDR2 SVGAGI. CDR3 residues: CASSFLTGGENSPLHF. As DNA, the CDR3 is TGTGCCAGCAGTTTTCTAACAGGGGGAGAGAATTCACCCCTCCACTTT.

The chain joins TRBV4-1 to TRBJ2-1; 7 bases are shared with TRBD1. The CDR3 loop spans 15 amino acids. Germline V gene lookup returns CDR1 MGHRA and CDR2 YSYEKL. J gave up 7 bases and V 4 bases, and 10 bases lay outside the gene matches. The CDR3 sequence is CASSPSDRFMNEQFF. CDR3 nucleotides: TGCGCCAGCAGCCCTTCGGACAGGTTTATGAATGAGCAGTTCTTC.

The genes are TRBV4-1 and TRBJ1-1, with D maybe TRBD1 (5 bases). CDR1 and CDR2 (germline): MGHRA, YSYEKL. The germline V and J ends were trimmed by 3 bases and 7 bases, with 15 bases remaining between them. The length of the CDR3 is 14 residues. CDR3 loop: CASSHPGGMYEAFF. CDR3 DNA: TGCGCCAGCAGCCACCCGGGGGGGATGTATGAAGCTTTCTTT.

V and J are TRBV7-3 and TRBJ1-2, with TRBD1 as a possible D gene (6 bases). The CDR3 totals 18 residues. Between the trimmed V and J ends, which lost 3 bases and 3 bases, there was a span of 23 bases. Germline values: CDR1 SGHTA, CDR2 FQGTGA. CDR3 coding DNA: TGTGCCAGCAGCTTCCCACGGGAGGACAGTAGGATTTACTATGGCTACACCTTC. Its protein is CASSFPREDSRIYYGYTF.

The table lists this clone with a count of one. The J gene is TRBJ1-3, the V gene TRBV6-5; D not certain. Germline CDR1 MNHEY, CDR2 SVGAGI. The CDR3 covers 15 residues. Trimming cost V 2 bases and J 0 bases, with 8 bases left between them. For the CDR3, the DNA is TGTGCCAGCAGTTACGGCAGGAACTCTGGAAACACCATATATTTT. Amino acids: CASSYGRNSGNTIYF.

The CDR3 here is CASSPHLTGGSNQPQHF. The DNA of the CDR3 is TGTGCCAGCAGCCCCCACCTAACAGGGGGAAGCAATCAGCCCCAGCATTTT. J is TRBJ1-5 and V is TRBV27; 8 nucleotides line up with TRBD1. The V and J ends lost 6 bases and 1 base, in that order; junction bases with no gene match: 11. Germline V gene sequence: CDR1 MNHEY, CDR2 SMNVEV (reference sequence). CDR3 length: 17 amino acids.

This clone was counted between two and nine times. The chain joins TRBV7-2 to TRBJ2-3; the match to TRBD2 covers 10 bases. The V gene's germline CDR1 is SGHTA and CDR2 FQGNSA. V lost 2 bases, J lost 2 bases, and 7 bases stayed unmatched. The CDR3 is made up of 17 amino acids. CDR3 coding DNA: TGTGCCAGCAGCTTAAGGGCAGCGGGAGGGTTCACAGATACGCAGTATTTT. This codes for CASSLRAAGGFTDTQYF.

The chain uses TRBV18 and TRBJ2-3; TRBD2 matches at 14 bases. J gave up 1 base and V 3 bases, and 6 bases lay outside the gene matches. The CDR3 is 18 residues long. CDR1 and CDR2 (germline): KGHSH, LQKENI. CDR3 nucleotide sequence: TGTGCCAGCTCACCGACTAGCGGGGGGGCCAGGGGCACAGATACGCAGTATTTT. The encoded protein is CASSPTSGGARGTDTQYF.

This clone occurred once. Additional DNA sequences in this sample encode the identical CDR3. The chain combines TRBV11-3 with TRBJ2-2; 8 positions match TRBD2. Germline CDR1 SGHNT, CDR2 YENEEA. The CDR3 consists of 15 residues. Trimming removed 5 bases from V and 3 bases from J; junction bases left unmatched: 5. The DNA of the CDR3 is TGTGCCAGCAGCCTCGGACTAGCCGACACCGGGGAGCTGTTTTTT. Translating it yields CASSLGLADTGELFF.

The rearrangement uses TRBV11-2 and TRBJ2-2, with 8 bases matching TRBD1. The V gene end was trimmed by 6 bases and the J gene end by 2 bases; junction bases not matched to a gene: 8. CDR1 and CDR2 from the germline V gene are SGHAT and FQNNGV. The CDR3 loop spans 16 amino acids. CDR3: CASRSTGVGNTGELFF. The CDR3, as DNA: TGTGCCAGCAGATCGACAGGGGTAGGAAACACCGGGGAGCTGTTTTTT.

V and J are TRBV5-4 and TRBJ2-7; D gene ambiguous. The V gene's germline CDR1 is SGHNT and CDR2 YYREEE (reference sequence). Trimming took off 2 bases at V and 12 bases at J, with 18 bases between the two ends. The CDR3 spans 13 residues. The CDR3 DNA follows: TGTGCCAGCAGCTTCATGCCTACAGACATCCGGTACTTC. Its translation: CASSFMPTDIRYF.

The chain employs TRBV5-3 and TRBJ1-5, with unresolved D. TRBV5-3 is an ORF, with its function uncertain. This CDR3 has 15 residues. V lost 4 bases, J lost 4 bases, and 15 bases lay in between. The CDR3 bases are TGTGCCAGAAGCCCGTCGGGGAATGGGAATCAGCCCCAGCATTTT. As protein: CARSPSGNGNQPQHF.

The gene calls are TRBV30 and TRBJ1-1; D unclear. V lost 1 base to trimming and J lost 2 bases, with 8 bases between them. CDR3 length equals 13 residues. Germline CDR1 is GTSNPN and CDR2 is SVGIG (reference sequence). In DNA, the CDR3 is TGTGCCTGGAGTGGATGGCTAAACACTGAAGCTTTCTTT. Its protein product is CAWSGWLNTEAFF.

This clone appeared once. The chain carries TRBV30 and TRBJ2-3; maybe TRBD2 (5 bases). V shed 4 bases and J shed 6 bases, with 8 bases lying between them. CDR3 length: 11 amino acids. Germline V gene data show CDR1 as GTSNPN and CDR2 as SVGIG (reference sequence). CDR3 nucleotide sequence: TGTGCCTGGAAGGACTTTGATACGCAGTATTTT. Residues: CAWKDFDTQYF.

The chain has TRBV10-2 and TRBJ2-7; D perhaps matches TRBD1 (6 bases). Germline CDR1 reads WSHSY; CDR2 reads SAAADI. The V end was cut by 7 bases, the J end by 3 bases, with 10 bases between. The CDR3 has 12 residues. The CDR3 coding sequence is TGCGCCAGCAAAAGGGACATCTACGAGCAGTACGTC. Protein: CASKRDIYEQYV.

The chain couples TRBV5-6 to TRBJ1-6; D gene uncertain. The CDR3 runs 13 residues. Germline V gives CDR1 SGHDT, CDR2 YYEEEE. The germline V and J ends were trimmed by 2 bases and 15 bases, with 15 bases remaining between them. The CDR3, as DNA: TGTGCCAGCAGCTTTACGGAATTTATTGGCCTCCACTTT. As protein: CASSFTEFIGLHF.

CDR3 sequence: CASSITGQYGYTF. For the CDR3, the DNA is TGTGCCAGTAGTATAACGGGACAGTATGGCTACACCTTC. This chain connects TRBV19 to TRBJ1-2; 7 bases match TRBD1. J lost 5 bases, V lost 2 bases, and 2 bases had no gene match. This CDR3 region has 13 residues. Germline lookup yields CDR1 LNHDA and CDR2 SQIVND (reference sequence).

V and J are TRBV21-1 and TRBJ1-5; the D call of TRBD1 is as the table states it, not checked on the DNA. TRBV21-1 is given as a pseudogene. CDR3 length equals 15 residues. For the CDR3, the DNA is TGTGCCAGCAGCAAAAAGTGCAGTAGCAATCAGCCCCAGCATTTT. Translation: CASSKKCSSNQPQHF.

The genes are TRBV4-1 and TRBJ1-1, with D maybe TRBD1 (5 bases). Germline values: CDR1 MGHRA, CDR2 YSYEKL. V was clipped by 0 bases and J by 0 bases, with 11 bases between them. This CDR3 spans 16 amino acids. In nucleotides, the CDR3 is TGCGCCAGCAGCCAAGAATCGGGGACCCTGAACACTGAAGCTTTCTTT. Translation gives CASSQESGTLNTEAFF.

The V and J genes are TRBV7-3 and TRBJ2-1; D unclear. From germline, CDR1 is SGHTA and CDR2 FQGTGA. The CDR3 covers 13 residues. Trimming stripped 1 base from V and 3 bases from J, with 4 bases between. The CDR3, as DNA: TGTGCCAGCAGCTTAAGTAGCTACAATGAGCAGTTCTTC. It encodes CASSLSSYNEQFF.